This TCR beta chain was identified during a study of shared clonotypes between healthy human individuals. The repertoire was sequenced with immunoSEQ multiplex PCR; TCRdb's copy has only in-frame clones and lacks some. Of 2.5 million or so clones listed, over 85% are singletons. As to this clone: As yet, its antigen is unknown. Other DNA sequences within the sample encode an identical CDR3.

The CDR3 runs to 15 residues. J lost 0 bases, V lost 2 bases, and 4 bases had no gene match. CDR1 SGHNT and CDR2 YYREEE come from the germline V gene (reference sequence). Overall study results and limits: Tissues were not sampled, only blood, and their repertoires likely differ.

The V call is TRBV5-4, the J call TRBJ2-7, with 8 nucleotides matching TRBD1. This TCR was sampled from a man aged 18 to 30 in good health. Input material: naive CD4+ T cells sorted from blood. The subset is: CD45RA+ positively selected. The CDR3 sequence is CASSLGTGSSYEQYF. CDR3 coding DNA: TGTGCCAGCAGCTTAGGGACAGGAAGCTCCTACGAGCAGTACTTC.